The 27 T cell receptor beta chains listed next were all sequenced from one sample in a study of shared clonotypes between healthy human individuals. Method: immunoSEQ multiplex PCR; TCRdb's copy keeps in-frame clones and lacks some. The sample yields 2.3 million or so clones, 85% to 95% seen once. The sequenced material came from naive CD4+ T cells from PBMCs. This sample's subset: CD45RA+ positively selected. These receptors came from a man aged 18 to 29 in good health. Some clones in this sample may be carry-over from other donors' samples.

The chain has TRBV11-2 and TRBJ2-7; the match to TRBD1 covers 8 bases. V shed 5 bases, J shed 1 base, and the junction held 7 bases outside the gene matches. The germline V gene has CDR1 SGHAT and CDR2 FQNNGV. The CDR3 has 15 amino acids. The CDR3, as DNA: TGTGCCAGCAGCATCTCAGGGGGCATTTCCTACGAGCAGTACTTC. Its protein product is CASSISGGISYEQYF.

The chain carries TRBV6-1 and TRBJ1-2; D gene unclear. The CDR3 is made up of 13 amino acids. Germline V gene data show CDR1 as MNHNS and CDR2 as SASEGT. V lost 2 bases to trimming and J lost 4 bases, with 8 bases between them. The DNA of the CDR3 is TGTGCCAGCAGTGAACTAGGCTTCTATGGCTACACCTTC. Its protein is CASSELGFYGYTF.

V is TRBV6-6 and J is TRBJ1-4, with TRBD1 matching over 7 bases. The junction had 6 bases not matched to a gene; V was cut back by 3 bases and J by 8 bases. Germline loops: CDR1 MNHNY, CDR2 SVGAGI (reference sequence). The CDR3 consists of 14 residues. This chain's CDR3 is CASSYGQAYEKLFF. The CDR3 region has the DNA TGTGCCAGCAGTTATGGACAGGCCTACGAAAAACTGTTTTTT.

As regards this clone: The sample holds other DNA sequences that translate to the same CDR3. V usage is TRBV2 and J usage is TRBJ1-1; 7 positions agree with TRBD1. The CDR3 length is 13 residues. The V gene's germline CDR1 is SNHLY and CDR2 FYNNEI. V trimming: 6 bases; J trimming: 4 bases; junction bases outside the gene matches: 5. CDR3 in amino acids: CASSLTGSTEAFF. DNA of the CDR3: TGTGCCAGCAGCTTGACAGGGAGCACTGAAGCTTTCTTT.

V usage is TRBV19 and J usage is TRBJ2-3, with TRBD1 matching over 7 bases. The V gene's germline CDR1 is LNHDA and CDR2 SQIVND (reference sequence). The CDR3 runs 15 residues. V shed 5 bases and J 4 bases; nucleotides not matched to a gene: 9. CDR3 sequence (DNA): TGTGCCAGTAGTTCCAAGACAGGGCTCCCAGATACGCAGTATTTT. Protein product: CASSSKTGLPDTQYF.

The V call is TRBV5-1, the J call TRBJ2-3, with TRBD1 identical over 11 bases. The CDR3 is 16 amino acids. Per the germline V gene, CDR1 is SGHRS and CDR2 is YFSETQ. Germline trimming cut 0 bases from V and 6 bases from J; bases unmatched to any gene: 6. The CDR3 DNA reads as TGCGCCAGCAGCTTGGCCGGGACAGGGGGTTACGATACGCAGTATTTT. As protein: CASSLAGTGGYDTQYF.

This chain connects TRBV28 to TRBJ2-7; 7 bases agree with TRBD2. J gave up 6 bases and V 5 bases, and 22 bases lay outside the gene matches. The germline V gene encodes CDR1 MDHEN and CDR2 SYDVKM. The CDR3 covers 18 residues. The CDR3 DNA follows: TGTGCCAGCAGTGTCATGGGAGGGACTCTCCGGTTGGCGGGCGAGCAGTACTTC. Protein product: CASSVMGGTLRLAGEQYF.

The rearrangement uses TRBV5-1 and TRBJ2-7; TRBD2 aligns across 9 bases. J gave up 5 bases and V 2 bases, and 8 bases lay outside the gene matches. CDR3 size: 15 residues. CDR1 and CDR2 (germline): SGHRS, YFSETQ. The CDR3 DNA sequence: TGCGCCAGCAGCTTTCTCGCGGGAGGGCCCCACGAGCAGTACTTC. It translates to CASSFLAGGPHEQYF.

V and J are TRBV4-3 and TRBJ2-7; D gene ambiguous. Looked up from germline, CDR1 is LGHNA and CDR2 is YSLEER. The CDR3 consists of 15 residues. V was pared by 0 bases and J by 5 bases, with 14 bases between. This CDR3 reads CASSQDYGHENEQYF. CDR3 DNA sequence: TGCGCCAGCAGCCAAGATTATGGGCATGAGAACGAGCAGTACTTC.

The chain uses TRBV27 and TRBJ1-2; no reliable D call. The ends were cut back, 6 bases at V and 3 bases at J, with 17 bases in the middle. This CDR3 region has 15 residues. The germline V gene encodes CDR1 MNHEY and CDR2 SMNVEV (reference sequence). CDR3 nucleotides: TGTGCCAGCAGGGACCCTAGAGGGAGGGACTATGGCTACACCTTC. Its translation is CASRDPRGRDYGYTF.

The CDR3 DNA sequence: TGTGCCAGCAGCGTAGATGGTGGGGGAGGTGGTGAGCAGTTCTTC. This encodes CASSVDGGGGGEQFF. This chain connects TRBV9 to TRBJ2-1; D perhaps matches TRBD2 (6 bases). V was shortened by 0 bases and J by 9 bases, with 16 bases between the two germline ends. This CDR3 has 15 amino acids. The germline V gene encodes CDR1 SGDLS and CDR2 YYNGEE.

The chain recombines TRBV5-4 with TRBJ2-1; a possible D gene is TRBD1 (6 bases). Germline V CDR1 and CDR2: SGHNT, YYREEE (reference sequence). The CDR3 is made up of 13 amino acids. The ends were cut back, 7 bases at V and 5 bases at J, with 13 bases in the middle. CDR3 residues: CASGGGPNNEQFF. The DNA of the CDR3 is TGTGCCAGCGGGGGCGGGCCTAACAATGAGCAGTTCTTC. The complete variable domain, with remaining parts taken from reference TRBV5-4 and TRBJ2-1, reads ETGVTQSPTHLIKTRGQQVTLRCSSQSGHNTVSWYQQALGQGPQFIFQYYREEENGRGNFPPRFSGLQFPNYSSELNVNALELDDSALYLCASGGGPNNEQFFGPGTRLTVL.

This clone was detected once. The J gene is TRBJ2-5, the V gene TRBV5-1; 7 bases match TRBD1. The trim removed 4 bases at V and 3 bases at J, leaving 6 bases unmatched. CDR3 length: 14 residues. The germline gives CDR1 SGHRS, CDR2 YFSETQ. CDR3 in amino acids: CASSRLTGEETQYF. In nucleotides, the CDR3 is TGCGCCAGCAGCCGATTAACAGGGGAAGAGACCCAGTACTTC.

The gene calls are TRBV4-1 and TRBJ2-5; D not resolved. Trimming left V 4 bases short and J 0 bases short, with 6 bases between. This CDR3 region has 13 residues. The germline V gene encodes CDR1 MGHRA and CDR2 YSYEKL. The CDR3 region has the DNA TGCGCCAGCAGCCTTTCATACCAAGAGACCCAGTACTTC. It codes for CASSLSYQETQYF.

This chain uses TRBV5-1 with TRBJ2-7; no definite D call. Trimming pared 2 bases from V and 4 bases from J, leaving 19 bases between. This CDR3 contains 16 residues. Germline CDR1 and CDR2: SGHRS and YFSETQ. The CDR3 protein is CASSLRYPGKEYEQYF. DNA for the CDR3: TGCGCCAGCAGCTTAAGGTACCCGGGCAAAGAATACGAGCAGTACTTC.

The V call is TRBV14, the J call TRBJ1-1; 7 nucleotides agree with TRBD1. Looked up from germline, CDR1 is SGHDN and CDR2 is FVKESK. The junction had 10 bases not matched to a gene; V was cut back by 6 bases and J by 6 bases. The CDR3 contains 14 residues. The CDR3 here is CASRGQTNKAEAFF. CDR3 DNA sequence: TGTGCCAGCAGGGGACAGACCAATAAAGCTGAAGCTTTCTTT.

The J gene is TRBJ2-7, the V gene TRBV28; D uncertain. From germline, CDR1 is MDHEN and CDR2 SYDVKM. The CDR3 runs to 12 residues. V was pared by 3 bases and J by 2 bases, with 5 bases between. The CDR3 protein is CASSFLPYEQYF. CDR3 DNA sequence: TGTGCCAGCAGTTTCTTGCCCTACGAGCAGTACTTC.

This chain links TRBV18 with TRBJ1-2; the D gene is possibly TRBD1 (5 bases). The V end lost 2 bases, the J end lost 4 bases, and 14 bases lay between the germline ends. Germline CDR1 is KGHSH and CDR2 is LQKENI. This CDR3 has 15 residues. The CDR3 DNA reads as TGTGCCAGCTCACCATCAGAGACAGCGCGCTATGGCTACACCTTC. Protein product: CASSPSETARYGYTF. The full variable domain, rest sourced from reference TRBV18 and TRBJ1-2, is NAGVMQNPRHLVRRRGQEARLRCSPMKGHSHVYWYRQLPEEGLKFMVYLQKENIIDESGMPKERFSAEFPKEGPSILRIQQVVRGDSAAYFCASSPSETARYGYTFGSGTRLTVV.

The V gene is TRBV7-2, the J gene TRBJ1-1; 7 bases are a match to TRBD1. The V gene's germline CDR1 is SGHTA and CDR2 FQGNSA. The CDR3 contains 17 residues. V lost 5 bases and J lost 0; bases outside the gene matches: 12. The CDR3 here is CASSHPRDRAMNTEAFF. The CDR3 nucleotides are TGTGCCAGCAGCCATCCCCGGGACAGAGCCATGAACACTGAAGCTTTCTTT. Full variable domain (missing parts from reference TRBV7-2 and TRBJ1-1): GAGVSQSPSNKVTEKGKDVELRCDPISGHTALYWYRQSLGQGLEFLIYFQGNSAPDKSGLPSDRFSAERTGGSVSTLTIQRTQQEDSAVYLCASSHPRDRAMNTEAFFGQGTRLTVV.

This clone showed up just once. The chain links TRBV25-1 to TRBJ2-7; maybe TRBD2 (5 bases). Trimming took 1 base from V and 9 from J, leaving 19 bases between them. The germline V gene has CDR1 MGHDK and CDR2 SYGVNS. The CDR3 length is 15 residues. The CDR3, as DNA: TGTGCCAGCAGTGAATTAAGCGGCCCCCGGCCGGCGCAGTACTTC. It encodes CASSELSGPRPAQYF.

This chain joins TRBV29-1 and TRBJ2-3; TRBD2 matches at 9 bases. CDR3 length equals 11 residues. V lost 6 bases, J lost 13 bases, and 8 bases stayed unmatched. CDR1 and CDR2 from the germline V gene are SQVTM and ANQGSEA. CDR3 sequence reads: CSVNKGGGEYF. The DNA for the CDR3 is TGCAGCGTCAACAAGGGCGGGGGGGAGTATTTT.

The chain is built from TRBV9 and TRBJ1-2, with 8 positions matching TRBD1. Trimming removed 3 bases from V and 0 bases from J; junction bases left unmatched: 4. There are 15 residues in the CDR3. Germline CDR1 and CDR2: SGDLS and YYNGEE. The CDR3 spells CASSEGQATNYGYTF. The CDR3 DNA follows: TGTGCCAGCAGCGAGGGACAGGCGACTAACTATGGCTACACCTTC.

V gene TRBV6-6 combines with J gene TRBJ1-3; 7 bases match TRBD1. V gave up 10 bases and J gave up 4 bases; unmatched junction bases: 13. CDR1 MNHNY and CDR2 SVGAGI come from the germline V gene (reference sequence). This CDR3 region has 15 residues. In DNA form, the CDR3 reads TGTGCCACCGGGATCCCGACAGGGAGCGGAAACACCATATATTTT. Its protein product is CATGIPTGSGNTIYF.

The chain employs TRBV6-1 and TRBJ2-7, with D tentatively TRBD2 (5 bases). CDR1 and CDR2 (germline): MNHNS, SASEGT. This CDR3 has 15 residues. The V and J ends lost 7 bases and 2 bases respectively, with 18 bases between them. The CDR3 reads CASIMDFQMPYEQYF. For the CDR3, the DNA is TGTGCCAGCATAATGGACTTCCAGATGCCCTACGAGCAGTACTTC.

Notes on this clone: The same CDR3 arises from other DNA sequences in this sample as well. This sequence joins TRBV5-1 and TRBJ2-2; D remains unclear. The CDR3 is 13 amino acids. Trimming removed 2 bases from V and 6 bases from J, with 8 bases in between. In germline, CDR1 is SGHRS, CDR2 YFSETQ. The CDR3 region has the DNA TGCGCCAGCAGCTTAGTGGGTTCCGGGGAGCTGTTTTTT. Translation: CASSLVGSGELFF.

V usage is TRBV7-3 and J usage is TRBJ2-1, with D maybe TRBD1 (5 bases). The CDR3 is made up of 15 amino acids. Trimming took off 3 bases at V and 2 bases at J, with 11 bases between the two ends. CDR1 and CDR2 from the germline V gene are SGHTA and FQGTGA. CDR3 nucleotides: TGTGCCAGCAGCTTGGGGCTATCGGCCTACAATGAGCAGTTCTTC. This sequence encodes CASSLGLSAYNEQFF. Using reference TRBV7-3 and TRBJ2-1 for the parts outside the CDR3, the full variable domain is GAGVSQTPSNKVTEKGKYVELRCDPISGHTALYWYRQSLGQGPEFLIYFQGTGAADDSGLPNDRFFAVRPEGSVSTLKIQRTERGDSAVYLCASSLGLSAYNEQFFGPGTRLTVL.

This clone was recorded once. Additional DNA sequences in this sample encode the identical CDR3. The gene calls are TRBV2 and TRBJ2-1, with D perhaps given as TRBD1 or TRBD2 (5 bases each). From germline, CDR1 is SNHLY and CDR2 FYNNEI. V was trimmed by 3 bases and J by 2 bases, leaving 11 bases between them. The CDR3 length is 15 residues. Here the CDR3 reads CASSDGTPAYNEQFF. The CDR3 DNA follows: TGTGCCAGCAGTGACGGGACCCCCGCCTACAATGAGCAGTTCTTC. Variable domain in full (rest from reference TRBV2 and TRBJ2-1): EPEVTQTPSHQVTQMGQEVILRCVPISNHLYFYWYRQILGQKVEFLVSFYNNEISEKSEIFDDQFSVERPDGSNFTLKIRSTKLEDSAMYFCASSDGTPAYNEQFFGPGTRLTVL.